This T cell receptor beta chain was identified during a study of T cell clonality in common variable immunodeficiency. As to this clone: Its antigen is unidentified. The read is 3 residues too short to cover the CDR3 end, so that end is filled in from the germline J gene.

Clones were sequenced by immunoSEQ multiplex PCR, and TCRdb holds only the in-frame ones, with some missing. The repertoire consists of roughly 32,000 clones, none detected only once. Between the trimmed V and J ends, which lost 2 bases and 4 bases, there was a span of 14 bases. CDR3 length: 15 amino acids. In germline, CDR1 is PRHDT, CDR2 FYEKMQ (reference sequence). Regarding the study as a whole: TCRbeta clonality was increased in CVID versus healthy controls. Shared TCRbeta clones were fewer between CVID subjects than controls.

The receptor comes from a person between 18 and 75 years old in good health. The chain couples TRBV13 to TRBJ1-1, with D perhaps TRBD1 (5 bases). The sequenced sample consisted of peripheral blood mononuclear cells. Partial CDR3 DNA: TGTGCCAGCAGCTTATGGTTCGGGGGGGTCACTGAA. This codes for CASSLWFGGVTE. The complete CDR3 protein is CASSLWFGGVTEAFF. The full variable domain, rest sourced from reference TRBV13 and TRBJ1-1, is AAGVIQSPRHLIKEKRETATLKCYPIPRHDTVYWYQQGPGQDPQFLISFYEKMQSDKGSIPDRFSAQQFSDYHSELNMSSLELGDSALYFCASSLWFGGVTEAFFGQGTRLTVV.